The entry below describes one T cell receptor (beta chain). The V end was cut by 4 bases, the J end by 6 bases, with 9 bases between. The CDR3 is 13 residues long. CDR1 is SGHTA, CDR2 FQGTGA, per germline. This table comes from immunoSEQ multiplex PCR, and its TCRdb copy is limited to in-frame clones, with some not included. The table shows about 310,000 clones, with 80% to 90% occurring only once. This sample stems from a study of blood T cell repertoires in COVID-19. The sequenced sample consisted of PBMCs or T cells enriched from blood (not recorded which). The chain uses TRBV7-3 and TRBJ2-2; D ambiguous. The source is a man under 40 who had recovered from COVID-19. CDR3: CASSSGVAGELFF. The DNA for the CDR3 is TGTGCCAGCAGCTCAGGTGTAGCCGGGGAGCTGTTTTTT.